This T cell receptor beta chain was recorded in a study of T cell repertoires in cytomegalovirus infection. TCRdb called the reads again in MiXCR, with one record for every CDR3 protein. The sample carries about half a million distinct CDR3 sequences, 30% to 35% recorded once. In the case of this clonotype: Its antigen is undetermined.

The germline V gene encodes CDR1 MNHEY and CDR2 SMNVEV (reference sequence). The CDR3 loop spans 17 amino acids. V trimming: 1 base; J trimming: 7 bases; junction bases outside the gene matches: 9. This TCR derives from a human donor in good health (CMV status not recorded). Some clones in this sample may be carry-over from other donors' samples. The specimen comprised cultured PBMCs, sampled from culture after CMV antigen stimulation. The V and J genes are TRBV27 and TRBJ1-4; 10 nucleotides match TRBD1. The CDR3 DNA sequence: TGTGCCAGCAGTTTATTAACCACCGGGACAGGGGTTGAAAAACTGTTTTTT. Residues: CASSLLTTGTGVEKLFF.